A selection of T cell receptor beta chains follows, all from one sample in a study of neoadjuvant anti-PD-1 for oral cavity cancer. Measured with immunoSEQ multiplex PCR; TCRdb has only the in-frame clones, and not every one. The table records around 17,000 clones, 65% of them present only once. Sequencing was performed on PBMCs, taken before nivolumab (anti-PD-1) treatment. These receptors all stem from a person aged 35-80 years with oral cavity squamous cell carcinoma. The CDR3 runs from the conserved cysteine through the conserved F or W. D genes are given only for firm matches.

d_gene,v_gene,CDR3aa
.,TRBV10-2,CASSQVTEAFF
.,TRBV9,CASSVGVYSTDTQYF
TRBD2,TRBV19,CATGGASGRTDTQYF
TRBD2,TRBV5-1,CASSPVGAGGTYEQYF
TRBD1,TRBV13,CASSNRGTGNTIYF
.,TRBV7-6,CASSFGQSTSYEQYF
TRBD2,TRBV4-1,CASSRPGASGGNEQFF
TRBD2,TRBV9,CASSVGTSGLQETQYF
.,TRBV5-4,CASSFLALGEETQYF
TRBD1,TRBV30,CAWSVVQGAAEAFF
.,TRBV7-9,CASSTGLGPQHF
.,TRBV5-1,CASSRAVQETQYF
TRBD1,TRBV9,CASSSTQGAGNTIYF
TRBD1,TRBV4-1,CASSHGDRTDTQYF
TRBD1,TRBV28,CASRWDRLSNQPQHF
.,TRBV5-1,CASSLGPTSTNEKLFF